This T cell receptor (beta chain) was retrieved from a study of blood T cells in healthy people across ages. Across the whole study: There was about one barcoded beta molecule captured by template switching per two T cells.

A second PCR, run for about 6 to 11 cycles, used a sample-barcoded 5' primer plus a J-beta primer mix. TCRdb independently ran MiXCR on the 5' RACE reads; one entry per CDR3 protein. Counted here are about 570,000 distinct CDR3 sequences, roughly 28% occurring once; the ten biggest clones make up about a fifth. The CDR3 is 15 residues long. Trimming took 2 bases from V and 6 from J; bases not matched to a gene: 6. Whenever a sample was processed, at least 6.5 million PBMCs were isolated. Per sample, no less than 5 micrograms of total RNA were extracted. Study-level results: The recorded TCR beta diversity per million T cells decreased in a roughly linear manner with age.

Regarding this clonotype: Antigen unknown.

This TCR was recovered from a woman in her seventies in good health. Sample: blood. The rearrangement uses TRBV12-3 or TRBV12-4 and TRBJ1-4; 7 bases agree with TRBD1. CDR3 residues: CASSLLTGSDEKLFF. The CDR3 nucleotides read TGTGCCAGCAGTTTATTGACAGGGAGCGATGAAAAACTGTTTTTT.